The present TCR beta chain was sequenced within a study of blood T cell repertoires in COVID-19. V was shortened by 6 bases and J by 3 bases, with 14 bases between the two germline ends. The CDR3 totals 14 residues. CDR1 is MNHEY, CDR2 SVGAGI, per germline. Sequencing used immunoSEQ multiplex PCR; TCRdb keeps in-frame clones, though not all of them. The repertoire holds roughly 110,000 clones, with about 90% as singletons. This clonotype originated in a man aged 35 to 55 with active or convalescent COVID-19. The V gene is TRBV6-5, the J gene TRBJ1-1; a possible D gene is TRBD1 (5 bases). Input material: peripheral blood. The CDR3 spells CASRNSPGYTEAFF. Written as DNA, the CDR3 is TGTGCCAGCAGAAACTCACCAGGGTACACTGAAGCTTTCTTT.